The 24 T cell receptor beta chains below were found in one sample sequenced in a study of blood T cell repertoires in COVID-19 (dated by TCRdb to 2020 to 2021). Libraries were built with the immunoSEQ multiplex PCR assay. Drawn from immuneACCESS, this table holds only the in-frame rearrangements with V and J called that TCRdb kept. Clones are partly lost; checked studies trace under half to an unresolved V gene and leave the rest unexplained. The sample profile shows 130,000 or so clones; roughly nine tenths of them were found once. Around 30% of the sample is held by the ten biggest clonotypes. Sequencing used peripheral blood. These TCRs come from an older man with active or convalescent COVID-19.

The rearrangement links TRBV4-1 to TRBJ1-6; the D gene is possibly TRBD1 (5 bases). The CDR3 runs 17 residues. Germline V CDR1 and CDR2: MGHRA, YSYEKL. V was trimmed by 0 bases and J by 6 bases, leaving 15 bases between them. CDR3 in DNA: TGCGCCAGCAGCCAAGAATTCGGGGGAATGGGTAATTCACCCCTCCACTTT. Residues: CASSQEFGGMGNSPLHF.

The chain joins TRBV2 to TRBJ1-6, with D possibly matching TRBD1 (5 bases). Germline loops: CDR1 SNHLY, CDR2 FYNNEI. Trimming pared 8 bases from V and 9 bases from J, leaving 17 bases between. The CDR3 has 14 amino acids. The CDR3 sequence: CASLGEGSTSPLHF. In nucleotides, the CDR3 is TGTGCCAGCCTCGGGGAGGGGAGCACTTCACCCCTCCACTTT. The full variable domain, its missing parts supplied by reference TRBV2 and TRBJ1-6, is EPEVTQTPSHQVTQMGQEVILRCVPISNHLYFYWYRQILGQKVEFLVSFYNNEISEKSEIFDDQFSVERPDGSNFTLKIRSTKLEDSAMYFCASLGEGSTSPLHFGNGTRLTVT.

The chain links TRBV6-5 to TRBJ1-2; the D gene is possibly TRBD1 (5 bases). V lost 6 bases to trimming and J lost 8 bases, with 16 bases between them. CDR1 is MNHEY and CDR2 is SVGAGI in the germline V gene. The CDR3 extends over 13 amino acids. CDR3 nucleotides: TGTGCCAGCAGACCCACACAGGACCGAGGCTACACCTTC. Protein: CASRPTQDRGYTF.

The V and J genes are TRBV30 and TRBJ2-5; 8 nucleotides match TRBD1. J lost 5 bases, V lost 2 bases, and 7 bases had no gene match. The germline V gene encodes CDR1 GTSNPN and CDR2 SVGIG (reference sequence). This CDR3 is built from 14 residues. The CDR3 bases are TGTGCCTGGAGTCCTTCAGGGGGCGGGGAGACCCAGTACTTC. Translated, it gives CAWSPSGGGETQYF.

J is TRBJ2-3 and V is TRBV7-3; 7 bases agree with TRBD2. The V and J ends lost 5 bases and 12 bases, in that order; junction bases with no gene match: 11. Germline CDR1 reads SGHTA; CDR2 reads FQGTGA. The length of the CDR3 is 13 residues. This CDR3 is CASSRAGTMEQYF. CDR3 bases: TGTGCCAGCAGCCGGGCCGGGACTATGGAACAGTATTTT.

The chain links TRBV6-5 to TRBJ2-4; the D is unclear. CDR3 length: 13 amino acids. V was shortened by 6 bases and J by 1 base, with 7 bases between the two germline ends. Germline V gene lookup returns CDR1 MNHEY and CDR2 SVGAGI. Here the CDR3 reads CASSPEAKNIQYF. CDR3 DNA sequence: TGTGCCAGCAGCCCCGAGGCCAAAAACATTCAGTACTTC.

The chain carries TRBV27 and TRBJ1-1, with 7 bases fitting TRBD1. V shed 2 bases and J 4 bases; nucleotides not matched to a gene: 4. The CDR3 is 14 amino acids. From germline, CDR1 is MNHEY and CDR2 SMNVEV (reference sequence). CDR3 nucleotide sequence: TGTGCCAGCAGTTTAAAACAGGGGAGCACTGAAGCTTTCTTT. It encodes CASSLKQGSTEAFF.

V and J are TRBV29-1 and TRBJ1-4; the D gene is possibly TRBD1 (6 bases). The germline V gene has CDR1 SQVTM and CDR2 ANQGSEA. The CDR3 consists of 14 residues. Between the trimmed V and J ends, which lost 4 bases and 2 bases, there was a span of 11 bases. The CDR3 protein is CSVGSGVTNEKLFF. The DNA of the CDR3 is TGCAGCGTTGGGTCAGGGGTGACTAATGAAAAACTGTTTTTT.

The chain links TRBV28 to TRBJ2-7; D not resolved. V lost 4 bases and J 2 bases, leaving 15 bases between the germline ends. The CDR3 has 15 amino acids. CDR1 and CDR2 from the germline V gene are MDHEN and SYDVKM. This CDR3 reads CASSYLPDTPYEQYF. The CDR3 DNA reads as TGTGCCAGCAGTTATCTACCCGACACACCCTACGAGCAGTACTTC.

This clone turned up a few times. The chain joins TRBV7-2 to TRBJ1-5; tentatively, D is TRBD1 (6 bases). V lost 6 bases, J lost 0 bases, and 15 bases lay in between. Germline V gene sequence: CDR1 SGHTA, CDR2 FQGNSA. The CDR3 covers 16 residues. CDR3 amino acids: CASRPDSPYSNQPQHF. The CDR3, as DNA: TGTGCCAGCAGACCGGACAGCCCTTATAGCAATCAGCCCCAGCATTTT.

This chain uses TRBV28 with TRBJ2-3, with D possibly TRBD2 on 5 matching bases. The germline V gene has CDR1 MDHEN and CDR2 SYDVKM. This CDR3 is built from 14 residues. V was clipped by 2 bases and J by 8 bases, with 14 bases between them. The CDR3 loop is CASSLEGVPGTQYF. CDR3 DNA: TGTGCCAGCAGTTTAGAGGGCGTCCCAGGTACGCAGTATTTT.

V gene TRBV27 combines with J gene TRBJ1-1; 7 bases are a match to TRBD1. Losses at the gene ends were 1 base for V and 1 base for J; bases not matched to a gene: 6. The CDR3 runs to 16 residues. CDR1 and CDR2 (germline): MNHEY, SMNVEV (reference sequence). Here the CDR3 DNA reads TGTGCCAGCAGTTTATACCAGGGGGAGTGGAACACTGAAGCTTTCTTT. This codes for CASSLYQGEWNTEAFF.

J is TRBJ1-5 and V is TRBV6-1; 8 nucleotides line up with TRBD1. The junction had 9 bases not matched to a gene; V was cut back by 2 bases and J by 9 bases. Germline V gives CDR1 MNHNS, CDR2 SASEGT. The CDR3 consists of 15 residues. CDR3 in amino acids: CASSESDRALRPQHF. The CDR3 DNA reads as TGTGCCAGCAGTGAATCGGACAGGGCCCTTCGGCCCCAGCATTTT.

V is TRBV2 and J is TRBJ1-2, with TRBD1 identical over 7 bases. The V gene's germline CDR1 is SNHLY and CDR2 FYNNEI. Trimming at V came to 8 bases and at J to 2 bases, leaving 5 bases not matched to a gene. The CDR3 consists of 13 residues. The CDR3 region is CASGRGLNYGYTF. The CDR3 DNA reads as TGTGCCAGCGGCAGGGGGTTAAACTATGGCTACACCTTC.

This rearrangement joins TRBV27 to TRBJ2-1, with a tentative D call TRBD2 (6 bases). The V gene's germline CDR1 is MNHEY and CDR2 SMNVEV (reference sequence). Trimming left V 6 bases short and J 4 bases short, with 10 bases between. The CDR3 spans 13 residues. The DNA of the CDR3 is TGTGCCAGCAGCCGCGGGACGTACAATGAGCAGTTCTTC. Its translation: CASSRGTYNEQFF.

The chain employs TRBV23-1 and TRBJ2-3, with D possibly matching TRBD2 (5 bases). TRBV23-1 is reported as an ORF; its role is uncertain. V was shortened by 1 base and J by 0 bases, with 11 bases between the two germline ends. The CDR3 has 16 amino acids. The CDR3 DNA is TGCGCCAGCAGTCAATGGGAGAGGCAGAGCACAGATACGCAGTATTTT. Translated: CASSQWERQSTDTQYF.

This sequence joins TRBV5-1 and TRBJ2-3; 9 bases align to TRBD2. This CDR3 contains 15 residues. J was trimmed by 4 bases and V by 0 bases; bases with no gene match: 3. Per germline, CDR1 SGHRS and CDR2 YFSETQ. CDR3 sequence: CASSLEVAGADTQYF. As DNA, the CDR3 is TGCGCCAGCAGCTTGGAGGTAGCGGGAGCAGATACGCAGTATTTT.

The chain combines TRBV3-1 (or the pseudogene TRBV3-2) with TRBJ2-7; 8 bases map to TRBD2. J gave up 0 bases and V 1 base, and 5 bases lay outside the gene matches. Looked up from germline, CDR1 is LGHDT and CDR2 is YNNKEL (reference sequence). This CDR3 spans 16 amino acids. CDR3 coding DNA: TGTGCCAGCAGCCAAGGGGCTAGCGGGCCCTCCTACGAGCAGTACTTC. Encoded protein: CASSQGASGPSYEQYF.

V gene TRBV19 combines with J gene TRBJ1-5; TRBD1 agrees at 7 bases. V gave up 3 bases and J gave up 7 bases; unmatched junction bases: 6. The CDR3 covers 14 residues. The germline V gene has CDR1 LNHDA and CDR2 SQIVND (reference sequence). The CDR3 is CASSIVQGTQPQHF. CDR3 bases: TGTGCCAGTAGTATTGTACAGGGGACACAGCCCCAGCATTTT.

The chain carries TRBV12-3 or TRBV12-4 and TRBJ1-5, with D possibly being TRBD1 (5 bases). V was shortened by 6 bases and J by 4 bases, with 10 bases between the two germline ends. The CDR3 covers 13 residues. CDR3 bases: TGTGCCAGCAGCCAACAGGAGAATCAGCCCCAGCATTTT. Its translation is CASSQQENQPQHF.

This chain connects TRBV11-3 to TRBJ2-5, with 8 nucleotides matching TRBD1. V shed 5 bases, J shed 1 base, and the junction held 6 bases outside the gene matches. CDR1 is SGHNT, CDR2 YENEEA, per germline. CDR3 length: 15 amino acids. CDR3 DNA: TGTGCCAGCAGCCCCGGACAGGGCTCCCAAGAGACCCAGTACTTC. It is translated as CASSPGQGSQETQYF.

This sequence joins TRBV3-1 (or the pseudogene TRBV3-2) and TRBJ2-7, with D tentatively TRBD2 (5 bases). Trimming shortened V by 1 base and J by 7 bases, and 14 bases separated the two germline ends. Germline CDR1 is LGHDT and CDR2 is YNNKEL (reference sequence). The CDR3 runs 14 residues. This CDR3 is CASSQGLAWREQYF. CDR3 DNA: TGTGCCAGCAGCCAAGGGCTAGCCTGGCGGGAGCAGTACTTC.

The chain has TRBV5-8 and TRBJ2-7; 12 bases align to TRBD2. The CDR3 runs to 16 residues. The V gene's germline CDR1 is SGHTS and CDR2 YDEGEE. V lost 4 bases and J lost 1; bases outside the gene matches: 6. CDR3 coding DNA: TGTGCCAGCAGCCTGCCTCTAGCGGGAGGGTCCTACGAGCAGTACTTC. Protein product: CASSLPLAGGSYEQYF.

The gene calls are TRBV6-6 and TRBJ2-1, with D possibly TRBD1 on 6 matching bases. The germline CDR1 and CDR2 sequences are MNHNY and SVGAGI (reference sequence). The CDR3 sequence is 13 residues long. The V gene lost 5 bases and the J gene lost 9 bases, with 14 bases spanning the gap. CDR3 amino acids: CASSGQEGGEQFF. In DNA, the CDR3 is TGTGCCAGCAGTGGGCAGGAAGGGGGTGAGCAGTTCTTC.